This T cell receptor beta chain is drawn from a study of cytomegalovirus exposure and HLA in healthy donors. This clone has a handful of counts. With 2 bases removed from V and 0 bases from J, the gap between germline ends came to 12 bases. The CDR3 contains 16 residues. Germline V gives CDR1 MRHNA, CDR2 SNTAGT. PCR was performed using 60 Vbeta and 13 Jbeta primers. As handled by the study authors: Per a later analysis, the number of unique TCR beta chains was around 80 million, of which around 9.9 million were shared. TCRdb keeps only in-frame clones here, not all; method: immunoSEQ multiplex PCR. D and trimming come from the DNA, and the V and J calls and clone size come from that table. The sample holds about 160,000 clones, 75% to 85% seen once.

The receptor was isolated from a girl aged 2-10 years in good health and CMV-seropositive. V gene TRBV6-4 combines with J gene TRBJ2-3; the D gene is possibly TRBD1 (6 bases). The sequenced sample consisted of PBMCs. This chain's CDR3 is CASSDTQGLSTDTQYF. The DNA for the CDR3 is TGTGCCAGCAGTGACACCCAGGGGCTGAGCACAGATACGCAGTATTTT.